Detailed here is one T cell receptor (beta chain). These data are taken from a study of blood T cell repertoires in COVID-19. Across the whole study: Both acute and convalescent COVID-19 samples were obtained from the United States, Italy and Spain.

All enrollees were roughly 18 to 90 years old and from about 24 US areas. Clinical histories supplied by participants themselves formed the basis of cohort assignment. Generated by immunoSEQ multiplex PCR, the TCRdb table keeps only in-frame clones and is missing some. Among about 180,000 clones listed, 75% to 90% were seen once. CDR1 and CDR2 from the germline V gene are MNHNY and SVGAGI (reference sequence). The CDR3 is made up of 16 amino acids. V shed 10 bases, J shed 8 bases, and the junction held 16 bases outside the gene matches. The genes are TRBV6-6 and TRBJ1-4, with 10 nucleotides matching TRBD1. Sample: PBMCs or T cells enriched from blood (not recorded which). This TCR derives from a man aged 35-49 years who had recovered from COVID-19. The CDR3 region is CAIQSRDRGGKEKLFF. The DNA of the CDR3 is TGTGCCATACAGAGCCGGGACAGGGGAGGGAAAGAAAAACTGTTTTTT.